This T cell receptor beta chain is from a study of regulatory T cells in long-lasting Graves disease. Study conclusions and caveats: Only peripheral blood was studied, not thyroid tissue.

Time point: persistent/refractory GD, antithyroid drugs over 5 years with positive TRAb. Generation of the TCR library employed RNA extracted from PBMCs. One endocrinology department in Xi'an, China, was where patients came from. Peripheral blood, 7 to 9.5 milliliters per patient, was collected in EDTA tubes. Germline V gene lookup returns CDR1 SEHNR and CDR2 FQNEAQ (reference sequence). This CDR3 is 14 amino acids long. With regard to this clonotype: Its antigen is as yet unknown. An end of the junction differs from the germline gene, which may be a read error.

According to the study, TCR beta libraries were built with iRepertoire HTBI primers and CDR3-region Arm-PCR. TCRdb reprocessed the multiplex PCR reads via MiXCR and lists one record per CDR3 protein. This sample carries 250,000 to 300,000 distinct CDR3 sequences, 22% of them seen once, and the ten largest clones take about 61%. The source material was peripheral blood mononuclear cells (PBMCs), sampled when the disease was refractory, from a patient treated with antithyroid drugs. The TCR comes from a female donor with Graves disease. V and J are TRBV7-9 and TRBJ1-1, with 8 bases matching TRBD1. The CDR3 region is CAGRRGQGETEAFF. The CDR3 bases are TGTGCCGGCAGACGCGGACAGGGTGAGACTGAAGCTTTCTTT.